The 23 T cell receptor beta chains given below trace back to one sample, sequenced in a study of blood T cell repertoires in COVID-19. Sequencing was performed with immunoSEQ multiplex PCR; in TCRdb, only in-frame clones are kept and a portion is missing. The sample contains over 250,000 clones, 70% to 90% of which appear only once. Material: peripheral blood. The receptors stem from a woman aged 45-59 years with COVID-19, enrolled during active disease.

This clone was seen a single time. The rearrangement joins TRBV30 to TRBJ1-1; D is ambiguous. V was pared by 3 bases and J by 11 bases, with 16 bases between. From germline, CDR1 is GTSNPN and CDR2 SVGIG (reference sequence). The CDR3 runs 12 residues. The CDR3 loop is CAWRGLGRSAFF. The CDR3 nucleotides are TGTGCCTGGAGGGGATTAGGGAGGTCGGCTTTCTTT.

The V and J genes are TRBV20-1 and TRBJ1-3; no clear D gene. V lost 0 bases and J lost 7, with 4 bases in between. Germline V CDR1 and CDR2: DFQATT, SNEGSKA (reference sequence). CDR3 length equals 11 residues. CDR3 bases: TGCAGTGCTAGAGATCTCAACACCATATATTTT. This encodes CSARDLNTIYF.

CDR3 region: CAWSVGRAGRANTGELFF. In DNA, the CDR3 is TGTGCCTGGAGTGTAGGACGGGCGGGCCGCGCCAACACCGGGGAGCTGTTTTTT. The chain is built from TRBV30 and TRBJ2-2, with D maybe TRBD2 (5 bases). Germline V gene data show CDR1 as GTSNPN and CDR2 as SVGIG (reference sequence). V lost 0 bases and J 2 bases, leaving 19 bases between the germline ends. The CDR3 covers 18 residues.

The chain recombines TRBV11-2 with TRBJ1-5; D remains unclear. Trimming shortened V by 1 base and J by 7 bases, and 8 bases separated the two germline ends. The CDR3 sequence is 13 residues long. The germline V gene has CDR1 SGHAT and CDR2 FQNNGV. In DNA form, the CDR3 reads TGTGCCAGCAGCTTAGGTTTCCAGCAGCCCCAGCATTTT. It codes for CASSLGFQQPQHF.

The V call is TRBV5-1, the J call TRBJ1-1; the match to TRBD1 covers 7 bases. J gave up 4 bases and V 1 base, and 4 bases lay outside the gene matches. This CDR3 contains 14 residues. Looked up from germline, CDR1 is SGHRS and CDR2 is YFSETQ. CDR3: CASSLNAGGTEAFF. The CDR3 DNA reads TGCGCCAGCAGCTTGAACGCAGGGGGCACTGAAGCTTTCTTT.

V and J are TRBV7-8 and TRBJ2-3; D may be TRBD1 (6 bases). The germline V gene encodes CDR1 SGHVS and CDR2 FQNEAQ. The CDR3 covers 16 residues. V dropped 2 bases and J dropped 2 bases, with 14 bases sitting between them. As DNA, the CDR3 is TGTGCCAGCAGCTTACTTTTACAGGGTTACACAGATACGCAGTATTTT. Translated, it gives CASSLLLQGYTDTQYF.

The chain carries TRBV5-1 and TRBJ2-7, with TRBD1 identical over 7 bases. Germline V gives CDR1 SGHRS, CDR2 YFSETQ. Losses at the gene ends were 4 bases for V and 5 bases for J; bases not matched to a gene: 9. This CDR3 is 14 amino acids long. The CDR3 protein is CASSENRGADEQYF. In DNA form, the CDR3 reads TGCGCCAGCAGCGAAAACAGGGGAGCAGACGAGCAGTACTTC.

The gene calls are TRBV30 and TRBJ1-1; 8 bases line up with TRBD1. The CDR3 has 15 residues. From germline, CDR1 is GTSNPN and CDR2 SVGIG (reference sequence). The trim removed 3 bases at V and 6 bases at J, leaving 12 bases unmatched. The CDR3 nucleotides read TGTGCCTGGAGGACAGGGGAGAGGCAACGGGCTGAAGCTTTCTTT. Translated: CAWRTGERQRAEAFF.

V and J are TRBV5-1 and TRBJ2-1; no clear D gene. The germline gives CDR1 SGHRS, CDR2 YFSETQ. Trimming removed 0 bases at V and 7 bases at J, with 17 bases between. This CDR3 has 16 residues. Here the CDR3 reads CASSLGGPLGWNEQFF. CDR3 in DNA: TGCGCCAGCAGCTTGGGCGGCCCCCTAGGATGGAATGAGCAGTTCTTC.

This chain links TRBV9 with TRBJ1-3; D is perhaps TRBD1 (5 bases). Germline V gene lookup returns CDR1 SGDLS and CDR2 YYNGEE. Between the trimmed V and J ends, which lost 2 bases and 8 bases, there was a span of 11 bases. CDR3 length: 13 residues. This chain's CDR3 is CASSVRGWDTIYF. CDR3 in DNA: TGTGCCAGCAGCGTTCGGGGGTGGGACACCATATATTTT.

This clone has a single count. This chain connects TRBV18 to TRBJ2-2, with TRBD2 identical over 10 bases. The CDR3 covers 17 residues. With V trimmed by 3 bases and J by 4 bases, 8 bases remained unmatched. CDR1 is KGHSH and CDR2 is LQKENI in the germline V gene. The chain's CDR3 is CASSPGLAGVTTGELFF. CDR3 in DNA: TGTGCCAGCTCACCTGGCCTAGCGGGAGTTACCACCGGGGAGCTGTTTTTT.

The rearrangement links TRBV2 to TRBJ2-2, with D perhaps matching TRBD1 (6 bases). Per germline, CDR1 SNHLY and CDR2 FYNNEI. Trimming left V 4 bases short and J 5 bases short, with 11 bases between. This CDR3 comprises 14 residues. CDR3 in amino acids: CASSAFQGTGELFF. DNA for the CDR3: TGTGCCAGCAGTGCTTTTCAGGGGACCGGGGAGCTGTTTTTT.

The chain joins TRBV7-6 to TRBJ2-5; D is unresolved. Trimming left V 2 bases short and J 3 bases short, with 10 bases between. This CDR3 comprises 14 residues. Germline lookup yields CDR1 SGHVS and CDR2 FNYEAQ. In nucleotides, the CDR3 is TGTGCCAGCAGCTTACGCGGCGGAGAAGAGACCCAGTACTTC. The encoded protein is CASSLRGGEETQYF.

V gene TRBV7-9 combines with J gene TRBJ2-2; TRBD2 matches at 7 bases. After removal of 0 bases from V and 5 bases from J, the junction contained 3 bases not matched to a gene. CDR3 length: 15 residues. Germline CDR1 SEHNR, CDR2 FQNEAQ (reference sequence). The CDR3 here is CASSLANSGTGELFF. CDR3 bases: TGTGCCAGCAGCTTAGCTAATAGCGGGACCGGGGAGCTGTTTTTT.

The V and J genes are TRBV4-2 and TRBJ1-1; D is possibly TRBD1 (5 bases). Germline V gene sequence: CDR1 LGHNA, CDR2 YNFKEQ. Trimming stripped 2 bases from V and 4 bases from J, with 11 bases between. CDR3 length: 14 residues. The chain's CDR3 is CASSQNLGGTEAFF. The CDR3 nucleotides read TGTGCCAGCAGCCAAAACCTCGGGGGCACTGAAGCTTTCTTT.

The V gene is TRBV7-2, the J gene TRBJ2-5; D is ambiguous. The CDR3 length is 14 residues. The germline V gene has CDR1 SGHTA and CDR2 FQGNSA. Trimming cost V 8 bases and J 2 bases, with 15 bases left between them. The CDR3 sequence is CASHRSRQQETQYF. CDR3 bases: TGTGCCAGCCACCGAAGCAGGCAACAAGAGACCCAGTACTTC.

For this clone: Germline is not matched at one junction end, which may reflect a read error. The chain combines TRBV5-6 with TRBJ1-2; 7 nucleotides agree with TRBD1. CDR1 and CDR2 from the germline V gene are SGHDT and YYEEEE. The CDR3 is 15 amino acids. The DNA of the CDR3 is TGTGCCAGCAGCTGGACACAGGGGAATAACCATGGCTACACCTTC. This translates into CASSWTQGNNHGYTF.

This chain joins TRBV5-8 and TRBJ1-1; D remains unclear. Trimming took off 0 bases at V and 1 base at J, with 7 bases between the two ends. Germline values: CDR1 SGHTS, CDR2 YDEGEE. The CDR3 loop spans 14 amino acids. CDR3 DNA: TGTGCCAGCAGCTTGGACAGCCGGAACACTGAAGCTTTCTTT. Amino acid sequence: CASSLDSRNTEAFF.

CDR3 sequence: CASSSYRVNTEAFF. CDR3 DNA: TGTGCCAGCAGTTCATACAGGGTGAACACTGAAGCTTTCTTT. This sequence joins TRBV6-5 and TRBJ1-1; D is possibly TRBD1 (6 bases). With 4 bases removed from V and 0 bases from J, the gap between germline ends came to 9 bases. The CDR3 totals 14 residues. In germline, CDR1 is MNHEY, CDR2 SVGAGI.

This chain connects TRBV18 to TRBJ1-4; perhaps TRBD1 as D (6 bases). The CDR3 length is 13 residues. The V and J ends lost 4 bases and 8 bases respectively, with 11 bases between them. Germline V gene sequence: CDR1 KGHSH, CDR2 LQKENI. CDR3 coding DNA: TGTGCCAGCTCACGGGGACATGGCGAAAAACTGTTTTTT. It codes for CASSRGHGEKLFF.

The chain carries TRBV7-6 and TRBJ1-1; D possibly corresponds to TRBD1 (5 bases). The length of the CDR3 is 13 residues. Germline CDR1 reads SGHVS; CDR2 reads FNYEAQ. V lost 1 base, J lost 4 bases, and 7 bases lay in between. For the CDR3, the DNA is TGTGCCAGCAGCTTAGGACAGACCACTGAAGCTTTCTTT. It specifies CASSLGQTTEAFF. The full variable domain, with the rest looked up from reference TRBV7-6 and TRBJ1-1, is GAGVSQSPRYKVTKRGQDVALRCDPISGHVSLYWYRQALGQGPEFLTYFNYEAQQDKSGLPNDRFSAERPEGSISTLTIQRTEQRDSAMYRCASSLGQTTEAFFGQGTRLTVV.

The chain combines TRBV19 with TRBJ2-7; 10 positions match TRBD2. This CDR3 spans 14 amino acids. The trim removed 4 bases at V and 8 bases at J, leaving 8 bases unmatched. Germline CDR1 is LNHDA and CDR2 is SQIVND (reference sequence). CDR3: CASSTSGAGGKQYF. DNA of the CDR3: TGTGCCAGTAGTACCTCGGGAGCGGGAGGGAAGCAGTACTTC.

The gene calls are TRBV5-1 and TRBJ1-4; D uncertain. Germline V gene lookup returns CDR1 SGHRS and CDR2 YFSETQ. Trimming pared 0 bases from V and 5 bases from J, leaving 8 bases between. The CDR3 runs 14 residues. CDR3 amino acids: CASSLGRQNEKLFF. CDR3 sequence (DNA): TGCGCCAGCAGCTTGGGCCGACAAAATGAAAAACTGTTTTTT.